This T cell receptor beta chain was retrieved from a study of T cell clones after liver transplantation. Background on the study: As an antigen-independent comparator, third-party-reactive TCRbeta sequences came from pre-transplant mixed lymphocyte reactions. Timepoints were pre-transplant, pre-withdrawal, and after withdrawal was completed or failed. Overall study results and limits: Conclusions were preliminary, with small, heterogeneous patient groups. Graft donor-reactive T cells may have migrated into the graft rather than being deleted.

Repertoires were generated with immunoSEQ multiplex PCR, while TCRdb's copy carries only in-frame clones and drops some. The data contain about 11,000 clones, 60% to 85% of them singletons. CDR3 size: 12 residues. V was clipped by 5 bases and J by 6 bases, with 8 bases between them. Looked up from germline, CDR1 is SEHNR and CDR2 is FQNEAQ (reference sequence). Details on this clone: As yet, its antigen is unknown.

The sample here was CD4+ T cells from blood, taken 32 months after liver transplant. The chain joins TRBV7-9 to TRBJ2-1; D is tentatively TRBD1 or TRBD2 (6 bases each). This TCR was sampled from a human patient who received a liver transplant. Some T cells may have originated in the graft donor. The CDR3 spells CASSKGGNEQFF. In DNA form, the CDR3 reads TGTGCCAGCAGCAAGGGGGGCAATGAGCAGTTCTTC. Full variable domain (outside the CDR3, taken from reference TRBV7-9 and TRBJ2-1): DTGVSQNPRHKITKRGQNVTFRCDPISEHNRLYWYRQTLGQGPEFLTYFQNEAQLEKSRLLSDRFSAERPKGSFSTLEIQRTEQGDSAMYLCASSKGGNEQFFGPGTRLTVL.